The source of this T cell receptor (beta chain) is a study of blood T cells in healthy people across ages. General study results and limits: It was held that the diversity estimates obtained from one million T cells were underestimates.

PCR was performed a second time for about 7 to 11 cycles using a sample-barcoded 5' primer and a J-beta primer mix. The yield of each sample was at least 2.5 million CDR3-containing paired-end reads. TCRdb re-derived calls from the 5' RACE reads in MiXCR, one entry per CDR3 protein. The sample consists of approximately 1.5 million distinct CDR3 sequences, around 35% of them appearing once. This clonotype has only a few counts. No antigen is known for it. The donors, aged about 6 to 100, were healthy Caucasians from Russia. For every donor, a draw yielded around 10 milliliters of peripheral blood. The receptor was derived from a woman aged 25-40 years in good health. The source material was blood.

CDR3 loop: CSVGHLRGHSKNTEAFF. The CDR3 nucleotides are TGCAGCGTTGGTCACCTCAGGGGGCACTCTAAGAACACTGAAGCTTTCTTT. The chain has TRBV29-1 and TRBJ1-1; 8 bases line up with TRBD1. Trimming at V came to 4 bases and at J to 1 base, leaving 14 bases not matched to a gene. This CDR3 is built from 17 residues. Germline CDR1 reads SQVTM; CDR2 reads ANQGSEA.